The T cell receptor beta chain described here comes from a study of blood T cell repertoires in COVID-19. Study in general: Italy, Spain and the United States were the sources of the convalescent and acute COVID-19 samples. Sources were T cells, B-cell-depleted T cells, or PBMCs; the material itself was cDNA or gDNA.

Original handling: Using reference gene primer amplification, nucleated cell counts were estimated. TCRdb's table, derived via immunoSEQ multiplex PCR, lists solely in-frame clones and lacks some. That table furnishes V, J and clone size, whereas the DNA furnished D and trimming. In the table there are approximately 250,000 clones, approximately 90% of which are singletons. Per the germline V gene, CDR1 is LGHNT and CDR2 is FRNRAP. Trimming cost V 2 bases and J 2 bases; bases outside gene matches: 5. The CDR3 runs 16 residues. Material: PBMCs or T cells enriched from blood (not recorded which). The chain joins TRBV12-5 to TRBJ2-3; 9 nucleotides agree with TRBD2. The TCR originated in a woman aged 30 to 39 with acute COVID-19. The CDR3 sequence: CASGLFSGSITDTQYF. Here the CDR3 DNA reads TGTGCTAGTGGTTTGTTTAGCGGGAGTATCACAGATACGCAGTATTTT.